Shown below are 26 T cell receptor beta chains from a single sample sequenced in a study of CD8 T cells in Susac syndrome. Reverse transcription of roughly 0.45 to 1 ug RNA used random hexamers. From the immunoSEQ multiplex PCR reads, TCRdb called clonotypes with MiXCR, one entry per CDR3 protein. Among over 300,000 distinct CDR3 sequences, about 92% were seen once, and the ten largest hold over 0.05%. The sequenced sample was CD4+ T cells from PBMCs. The receptors originated from a human donor with multiple sclerosis.

V usage is TRBV21-1 and J usage is TRBJ1-3; the table gives TRBD1 as D, unverified against the DNA. TRBV21-1 is shown as a pseudogene. This CDR3 is 16 amino acids long. CDR3 region: CASSPAGIYSGNTIYF. The CDR3 bases are TGTGCCAGCAGCCCGGCCGGGATATACTCTGGAAACACCATATATTTT.

This clonotype was counted a single time. The gene calls are TRBV24-1 and TRBJ2-5, with TRBD2 as a possible D gene (5 bases). Germline CDR1 reads KGHDR; CDR2 reads SFDVKD. With 5 bases removed from V and 1 base from J, the gap between germline ends came to 10 bases. CDR3 length equals 14 residues. For the CDR3, the DNA is TGTGCCACCAGTGGCGGGCCGCTCCAAGAGACCCAGTACTTC. As protein: CATSGGPLQETQYF.

The chain links TRBV29-1 to TRBJ2-7, with D possibly being TRBD1 (5 bases). Germline-derived CDR1 and CDR2 are SQVTM and ANQGSEA. The V gene lost 0 bases and the J gene lost 4 bases, with 16 bases spanning the gap. This CDR3 is 15 amino acids long. This chain's CDR3 is CSVEESVGLRYEQYF. In DNA form, the CDR3 reads TGCAGCGTTGAAGAAAGTGTGGGGCTGAGGTACGAGCAGTACTTC.

This chain links TRBV7-9 with TRBJ2-7, with 7 positions matching TRBD2. Germline V gene data show CDR1 as SEHNR and CDR2 as FQNEAQ (reference sequence). V trimming: 0 bases; J trimming: 9 bases; junction bases outside the gene matches: 14. This CDR3 region has 16 residues. CDR3 nucleotides: TGTGCCAGCAGCTTAGCCGGTCAATGGGGGGGTGATTTGCAGTACTTC. Its protein product is CASSLAGQWGGDLQYF.

The chain uses TRBV7-8 and TRBJ2-7; 9 nucleotides align to TRBD2. CDR3 length: 15 residues. Germline CDR1 SGHVS, CDR2 FQNEAQ. The junction had 8 bases not matched to a gene; V was cut back by 4 bases and J by 4 bases. Here the CDR3 DNA reads TGTGCCAGCAGCTACGGGACTAGCCTCTTATACGAGCAGTACTTC. Its translation is CASSYGTSLLYEQYF.

This clonotype was observed once. The V and J genes are TRBV11-2 and TRBJ2-3; possible D gene TRBD2, 5 bases. The CDR3 length is 13 residues. Trimming cost V 4 bases and J 11 bases, with 16 bases left between them. Germline CDR1 is SGHAT and CDR2 is FQNNGV. CDR3 residues: CASSWAPQSGQYF. For the CDR3, the DNA is TGTGCCAGCAGCTGGGCCCCACAAAGCGGGCAGTATTTT.

This clonotype was seen only once. This chain uses TRBV19 with TRBJ2-1; D perhaps matches TRBD1 (5 bases). This CDR3 is 15 amino acids long. V was pared by 4 bases and J by 3 bases, with 13 bases between. Per germline, CDR1 LNHDA and CDR2 SQIVND (reference sequence). The CDR3 sequence is CASSTQGQFYNEQFF. CDR3 nucleotides: TGTGCCAGTAGTACCCAGGGCCAATTCTACAATGAGCAGTTCTTC. Filled out from reference TRBV19 and TRBJ2-1, the complete variable domain reads DGGITQSPKYLFRKEGQNVTLSCEQNLNHDAMYWYRQDPGQGLRLIYYSQIVNDFQKGDIAEGYSVSREKKESFPLTVTSAQKNPTAFYLCASSTQGQFYNEQFFGPGTRLTVL.

This chain links TRBV29-1 with TRBJ1-1, with 8 bases lining up with TRBD1. CDR3 size: 13 residues. V lost 4 bases to trimming and J lost 4 bases; unmatched junction nucleotides: 5. Germline CDR1 SQVTM, CDR2 ANQGSEA. In DNA form, the CDR3 reads TGCAGCGTTGCCATTGACAGGGGCACTGAAGCTTTCTTT. It codes for CSVAIDRGTEAFF.

The rearrangement joins TRBV5-4 to TRBJ2-2; TRBD1 matches 10 bases. V lost 1 base, J lost 4 bases, and 13 bases stayed unmatched. CDR3 length: 19 residues. In germline, CDR1 is SGHNT, CDR2 YYREEE (reference sequence). In DNA, the CDR3 is TGTGCCAGCAGCTTGAGACAGGGGGCGGGAATCGTGAGCACCGGGGAGCTGTTTTTT. Its translation: CASSLRQGAGIVSTGELFF.

The chain is built from TRBV7-2 and TRBJ2-7; D is unresolved. Germline V gene data show CDR1 as SGHTA and CDR2 as FQGNSA. The CDR3 loop spans 14 amino acids. Trimming left V 0 bases short and J 1 base short, with 7 bases between. CDR3 nucleotides: TGTGCCAGCAGCTTAGCTAGCCGGTCCTACGAGCAGTACTTC. Amino acids: CASSLASRSYEQYF.

V gene TRBV7-2 combines with J gene TRBJ2-7; a weak D match, TRBD1 (6 bases). V shed 1 base and J shed 3 bases, with 13 bases lying between them. The CDR3 runs to 15 residues. Germline V gene lookup returns CDR1 SGHTA and CDR2 FQGNSA. CDR3 amino acids: CASSLGGGTFYEQYF. The DNA of the CDR3 is TGTGCCAGCAGCTTAGGAGGGGGAACCTTCTACGAGCAGTACTTC.

V and J are TRBV12-3 or TRBV12-4 and TRBJ1-1; D is perhaps TRBD1 (6 bases). Trimming pared 4 bases from V and 0 bases from J, leaving 12 bases between. This CDR3 region has 15 residues. The CDR3 nucleotides are TGTGCCAGCAGTTCTCCAGGGGATATGAACACTGAAGCTTTCTTT. Translated, it gives CASSSPGDMNTEAFF.

The chain carries TRBV7-9 and TRBJ2-2, with D tentatively TRBD1 (5 bases). CDR1 and CDR2 (germline): SEHNR, FQNEAQ (reference sequence). Trimming took off 3 bases at V and 9 bases at J, with 11 bases between the two ends. The CDR3 extends over 13 amino acids. CDR3 sequence: CASSFNGARELFF. In DNA form, the CDR3 reads TGTGCCAGCAGCTTTAATGGGGCGCGGGAGCTGTTTTTT.

The V and J genes are TRBV12-3 or TRBV12-4 and TRBJ1-2; 7 nucleotides match TRBD1. V was clipped by 6 bases and J by 4 bases; unmatched bases: 11. There are 15 residues in the CDR3. The CDR3 DNA reads as TGTGCCAGCAGATTGACAGGGAGGACGGGCTATGGCTACACCTTC. Encoded protein: CASRLTGRTGYGYTF.

The V call is TRBV7-2, the J call TRBJ2-7; 9 bases map to TRBD2. Germline V gene lookup returns CDR1 SGHTA and CDR2 FQGNSA. J lost 6 bases, V lost 4 bases, and 1 base had no gene match. The CDR3 totals 12 residues. CDR3 DNA sequence: TGTGCCAGCAGCTCACTAGCGGGCGAGCAGTACTTC. The encoded protein is CASSSLAGEQYF.

The chain has TRBV6-2 or TRBV6-3 and TRBJ2-7; the D is unclear. Germline V lookup: CDR1 MNHEY, CDR2 SVGEGT. V was clipped by 6 bases and J by 4 bases, with 13 bases between them. This CDR3 region has 13 residues. CDR3 sequence: CASSQERVYEQYF. DNA for the CDR3: TGTGCCAGCAGCCAAGAAAGGGTTTACGAGCAGTACTTC.

This clonotype was detected only once. The chain has TRBV15 and TRBJ1-3, with 7 bases lining up with TRBD1. The CDR3 sequence is 14 residues long. Looked up from germline, CDR1 is LNHNV and CDR2 is YYDKDF (reference sequence). The ends lost 3 bases at V and 8 bases at J; junction bases unmatched: 7. This CDR3 reads CATSRGQLRDTIYF. The CDR3, as DNA: TGTGCCACCAGCAGGGGACAGCTCCGGGACACCATATATTTT.

CDR3 sequence: CAISEGSPGELFF. The CDR3 nucleotides are TGTGCCATCAGTGAGGGTTCCCCCGGGGAGCTGTTTTTT. This chain uses TRBV10-3 with TRBJ2-2, with no clear D. The V gene lost 2 bases and the J gene lost 6 bases, with 7 bases spanning the gap. CDR1 and CDR2 (germline): ENHRY, SYGVKD. CDR3 length equals 13 residues.

The gene calls are TRBV6-2 or TRBV6-3 and TRBJ2-5; 7 bases map to TRBD1. The CDR3 consists of 13 residues. The V segment lost 6 bases and the J segment 9 bases; nucleotides outside the gene matches: 10. Germline V CDR1 and CDR2: MNHEY, SVGEGT. CDR3 residues: CASSLTGLRAQYF. DNA of the CDR3: TGTGCCAGCAGCTTGACAGGGTTAAGGGCCCAGTACTTC.

The chain couples TRBV6-5 to TRBJ2-7; TRBD2 matches at 14 bases. Germline V gene sequence: CDR1 MNHEY, CDR2 SVGAGI. After removal of 4 bases from V and 0 bases from J, the junction contained 11 bases not matched to a gene. The CDR3 length is 19 residues. The CDR3 nucleotides read TGTGCCAGCAGTTCTCCGGGACTAGCGGGAGTTCGTAGCTCCTACGAGCAGTACTTC. It specifies CASSSPGLAGVRSSYEQYF.

The rearrangement links TRBV20-1 to TRBJ1-2; the D is unclear. The CDR3 totals 14 residues. Trimming shortened V by 6 bases and J by 0 bases, and 14 bases separated the two germline ends. From germline, CDR1 is DFQATT and CDR2 SNEGSKA (reference sequence). The CDR3 reads CSAIPGATNYGYTF. In nucleotides, the CDR3 is TGCAGTGCCATTCCTGGCGCGACTAACTATGGCTACACCTTC.

The V and J genes are TRBV6-2 or TRBV6-3 and TRBJ1-1; 8 bases map to TRBD1. The trim removed 5 bases at V and 6 bases at J, leaving 17 bases unmatched. The CDR3 has 17 residues. The germline CDR1 and CDR2 sequences are MNHEY and SVGEGT. The CDR3 loop reads CASSPPPGSGTGPEAFF. In DNA form, the CDR3 reads TGTGCCAGCAGTCCACCCCCAGGCTCCGGGACAGGTCCTGAAGCTTTCTTT.

V and J are TRBV29-1 and TRBJ2-7; 8 bases match TRBD2. The CDR3 is made up of 12 amino acids. The germline V gene has CDR1 SQVTM and CDR2 ANQGSEA. V shed 7 bases, J shed 1 base, and the junction held 3 bases outside the gene matches. CDR3 nucleotide sequence: TGCAGCGCCGGGGGGGAATCCTACGAGCAGTACTTC. It codes for CSAGGESYEQYF.

CDR3 residues: CSAREPGAKGNTIYF. CDR3 coding DNA: TGCAGTGCTAGAGAACCGGGGGCAAAAGGAAACACCATATATTTT. This sequence joins TRBV20-1 and TRBJ1-3; maybe TRBD1 (6 bases). Trimming pared 0 bases from V and 4 bases from J, leaving 13 bases between. Germline V gene sequence: CDR1 DFQATT, CDR2 SNEGSKA (reference sequence). The CDR3 has 15 residues.

The V call is TRBV7-2, the J call TRBJ1-4, with 7 positions matching TRBD1. The CDR3 length is 15 residues. Germline CDR1 is SGHTA and CDR2 is FQGNSA. V gave up 5 bases and J gave up 4 bases; unmatched junction bases: 7. The CDR3 is CASSPWTGLNEKLFF. Here the CDR3 DNA reads TGTGCCAGCAGCCCTTGGACAGGTCTTAATGAAAAACTGTTTTTT. The full variable domain, with the rest looked up from reference TRBV7-2 and TRBJ1-4, is GAGVSQSPSNKVTEKGKDVELRCDPISGHTALYWYRQSLGQGLEFLIYFQGNSAPDKSGLPSDRFSAERTGGSVSTLTIQRTQQEDSAVYLCASSPWTGLNEKLFFGSGTQLSVL.

In nucleotides, the CDR3 is TGTGCCACCCGACAGAACCAGAATGAAAAACTGTTTTTT. As protein: CATRQNQNEKLFF. V usage is TRBV5-4 and J usage is TRBJ1-4; tentatively, D is TRBD1 (5 bases). Germline V gene sequence: CDR1 SGHNT, CDR2 YYREEE (reference sequence). The CDR3 loop spans 13 amino acids. V was clipped by 9 bases and J by 5 bases, with 14 bases between them.